The following is a TCR beta chain sequence with its context. These data are taken from a study of shared clonotypes between healthy human individuals. Clones were read by immunoSEQ multiplex PCR, and TCRdb kept only the in-frame ones, dropping some. The sample has about 1.5 million clones, around 98% seen once. Germline lookup yields CDR1 SGHRS and CDR2 YFSETQ. CDR3 length: 14 residues. Trimming pared 6 bases from V and 9 bases from J, leaving 19 bases between. This chain links TRBV5-1 with TRBJ2-1; no clear D. The specimen sequenced was naive CD4+ T cells sorted from blood. Indicated subset: CD45RA+ positively selected. The sequence came from a man aged 25 to 45 in good health. In nucleotides, the CDR3 is TGCGCCAGCAACCGTGACTCGTTTGTGCCTGAGCAGTTCTTC. Translating it yields CASNRDSFVPEQFF.